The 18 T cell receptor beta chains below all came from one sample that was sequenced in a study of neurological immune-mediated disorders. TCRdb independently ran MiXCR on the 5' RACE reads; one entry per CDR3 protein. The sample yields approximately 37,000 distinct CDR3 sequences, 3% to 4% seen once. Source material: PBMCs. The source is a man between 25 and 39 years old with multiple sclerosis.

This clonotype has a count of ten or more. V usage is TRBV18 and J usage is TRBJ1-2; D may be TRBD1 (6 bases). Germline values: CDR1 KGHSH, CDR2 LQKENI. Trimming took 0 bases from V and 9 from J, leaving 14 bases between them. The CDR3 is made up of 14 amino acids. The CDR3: CASSPPGQMGSYTF. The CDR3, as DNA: TGTGCCAGCTCACCACCGGGACAAATGGGAAGCTACACCTTC.

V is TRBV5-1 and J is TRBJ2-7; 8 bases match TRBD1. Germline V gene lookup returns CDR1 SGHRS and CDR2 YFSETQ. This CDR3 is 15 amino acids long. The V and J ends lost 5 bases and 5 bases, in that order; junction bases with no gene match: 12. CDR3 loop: CASSTLGQGTDEQYF. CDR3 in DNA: TGCGCCAGCAGTACTTTAGGACAGGGCACCGACGAGCAGTACTTC.

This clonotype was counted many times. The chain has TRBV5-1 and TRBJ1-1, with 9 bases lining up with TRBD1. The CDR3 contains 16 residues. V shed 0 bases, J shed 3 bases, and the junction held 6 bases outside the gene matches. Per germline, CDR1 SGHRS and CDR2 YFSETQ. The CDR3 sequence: CASSLDSDRGDTEAFF. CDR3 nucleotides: TGCGCCAGCAGCTTGGACTCGGACAGGGGTGACACTGAAGCTTTCTTT.

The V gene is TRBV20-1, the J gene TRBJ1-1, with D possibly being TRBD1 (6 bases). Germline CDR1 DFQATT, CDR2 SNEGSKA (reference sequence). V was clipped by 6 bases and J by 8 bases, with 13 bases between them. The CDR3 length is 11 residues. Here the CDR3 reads CSARWGAEAFF. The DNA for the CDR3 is TGCAGTGCGCGGTGGGGGGCAGAAGCTTTCTTT.

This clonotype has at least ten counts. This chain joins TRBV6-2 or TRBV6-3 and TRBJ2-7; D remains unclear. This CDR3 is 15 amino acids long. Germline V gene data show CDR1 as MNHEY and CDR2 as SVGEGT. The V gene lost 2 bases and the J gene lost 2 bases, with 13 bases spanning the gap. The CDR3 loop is CASSYDQAATYEQYF. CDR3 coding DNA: TGTGCCAGCAGTTACGACCAGGCAGCCACCTACGAGCAGTACTTC.

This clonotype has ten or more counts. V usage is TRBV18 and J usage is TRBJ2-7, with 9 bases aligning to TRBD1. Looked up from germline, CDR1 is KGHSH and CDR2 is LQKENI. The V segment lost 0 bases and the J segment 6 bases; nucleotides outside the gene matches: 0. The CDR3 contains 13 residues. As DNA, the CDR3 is TGTGCCAGCTCACCACCGGGACAGGGCGAGCAGTACTTC. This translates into CASSPPGQGEQYF.

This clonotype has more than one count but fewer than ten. DNA for the CDR3: TGTGCCAGCAGCCCGGGGATCCAGGGTACAGATACGCAGTATTTT. Translated: CASSPGIQGTDTQYF. The chain uses TRBV5-5 and TRBJ2-3; D possibly matches TRBD1 or TRBD2 (5 bases each). Germline values: CDR1 SGHKS, CDR2 YYEKEE (reference sequence). The CDR3 is 15 residues long. V was trimmed by 4 bases and J by 3 bases, leaving 15 bases between them.

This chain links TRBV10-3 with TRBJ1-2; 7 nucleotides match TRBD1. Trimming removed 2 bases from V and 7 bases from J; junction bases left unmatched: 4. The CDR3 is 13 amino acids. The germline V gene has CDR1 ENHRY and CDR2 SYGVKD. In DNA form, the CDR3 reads TGTGCCATCAGTGAGCATGACAGGGCTGGCTACACCTTC. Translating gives CAISEHDRAGYTF.

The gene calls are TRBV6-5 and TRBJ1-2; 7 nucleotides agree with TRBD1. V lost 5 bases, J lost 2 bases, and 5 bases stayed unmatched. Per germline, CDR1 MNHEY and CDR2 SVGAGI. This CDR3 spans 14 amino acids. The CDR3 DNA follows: TGTGCCAGCAGTCAGGGGGGATCAAACTATGGCTACACCTTC. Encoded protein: CASSQGGSNYGYTF.

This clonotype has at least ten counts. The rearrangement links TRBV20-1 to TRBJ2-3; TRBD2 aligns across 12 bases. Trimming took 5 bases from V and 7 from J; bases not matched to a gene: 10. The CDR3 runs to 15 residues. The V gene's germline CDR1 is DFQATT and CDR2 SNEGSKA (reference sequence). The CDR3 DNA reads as TGCAGTGCTCCGACTAGCGGGGGTTCCGGAAATACGCAGTATTTT. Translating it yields CSAPTSGGSGNTQYF.

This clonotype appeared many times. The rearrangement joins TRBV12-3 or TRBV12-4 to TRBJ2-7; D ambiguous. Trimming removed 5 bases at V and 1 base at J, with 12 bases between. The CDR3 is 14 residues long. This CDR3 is CASSDNRSSYEQYF. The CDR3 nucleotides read TGTGCCAGCAGTGATAACCGATCATCCTACGAGCAGTACTTC.

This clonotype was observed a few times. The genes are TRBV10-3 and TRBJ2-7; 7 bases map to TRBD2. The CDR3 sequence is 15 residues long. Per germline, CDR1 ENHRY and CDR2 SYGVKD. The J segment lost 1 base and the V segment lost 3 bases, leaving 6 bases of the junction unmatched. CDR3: CAISEFGGGSYEQYF. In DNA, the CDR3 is TGTGCCATCAGTGAATTCGGGGGAGGGTCCTACGAGCAGTACTTC.

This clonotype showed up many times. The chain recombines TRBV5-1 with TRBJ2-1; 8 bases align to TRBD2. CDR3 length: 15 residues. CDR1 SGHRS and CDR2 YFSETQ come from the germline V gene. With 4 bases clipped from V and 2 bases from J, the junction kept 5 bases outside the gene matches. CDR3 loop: CASSLSGGPYNEQFF. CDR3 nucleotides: TGCGCCAGCAGCCTCAGCGGGGGCCCCTACAATGAGCAGTTCTTC.

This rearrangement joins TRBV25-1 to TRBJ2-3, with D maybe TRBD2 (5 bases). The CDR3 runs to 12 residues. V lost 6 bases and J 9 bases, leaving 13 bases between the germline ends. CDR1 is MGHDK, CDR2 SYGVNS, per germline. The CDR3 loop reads CASSPDSATQYF. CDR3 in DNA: TGTGCCAGCAGCCCGGACTCCGCAACGCAGTATTTT.

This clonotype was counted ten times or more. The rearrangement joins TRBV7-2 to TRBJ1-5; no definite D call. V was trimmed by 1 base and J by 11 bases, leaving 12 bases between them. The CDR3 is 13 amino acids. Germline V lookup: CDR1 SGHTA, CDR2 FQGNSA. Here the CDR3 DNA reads TGTGCCAGCAGCTTAGAGGCAGATGGGTCCCAGCATTTT. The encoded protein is CASSLEADGSQHF.

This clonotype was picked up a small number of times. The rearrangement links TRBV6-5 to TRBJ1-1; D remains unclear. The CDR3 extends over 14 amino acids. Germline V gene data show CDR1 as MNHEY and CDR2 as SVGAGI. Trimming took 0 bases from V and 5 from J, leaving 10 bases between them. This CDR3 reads CASSYSDRYTEAFF. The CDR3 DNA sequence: TGTGCCAGCAGTTACTCTGATCGGTATACTGAAGCTTTCTTT.

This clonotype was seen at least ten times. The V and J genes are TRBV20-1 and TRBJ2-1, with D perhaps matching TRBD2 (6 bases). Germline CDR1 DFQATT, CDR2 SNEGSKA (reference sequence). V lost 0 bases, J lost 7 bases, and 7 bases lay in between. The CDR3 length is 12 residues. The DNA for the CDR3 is TGCAGTGCTAGAGATGGGAGGAATGAGCAGTTCTTC. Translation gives CSARDGRNEQFF.

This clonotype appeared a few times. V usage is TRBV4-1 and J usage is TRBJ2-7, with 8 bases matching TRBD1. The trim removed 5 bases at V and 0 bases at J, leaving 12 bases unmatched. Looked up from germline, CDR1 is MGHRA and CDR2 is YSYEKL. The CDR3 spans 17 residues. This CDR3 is CASSYNTGGSISYEQYF. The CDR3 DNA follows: TGCGCCAGCAGCTATAATACAGGGGGGAGTATCTCCTACGAGCAGTACTTC.